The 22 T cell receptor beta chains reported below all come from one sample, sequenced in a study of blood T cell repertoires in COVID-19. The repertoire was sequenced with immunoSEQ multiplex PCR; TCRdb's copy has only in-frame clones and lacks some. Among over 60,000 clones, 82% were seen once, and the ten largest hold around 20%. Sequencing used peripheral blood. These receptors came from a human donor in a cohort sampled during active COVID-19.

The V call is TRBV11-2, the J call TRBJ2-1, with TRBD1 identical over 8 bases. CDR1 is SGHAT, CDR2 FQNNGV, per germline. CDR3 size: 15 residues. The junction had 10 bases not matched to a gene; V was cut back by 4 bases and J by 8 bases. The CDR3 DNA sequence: TGTGCCAGCAGCTCAAATGGACAGGGTAGGGATGAGCAGTTCTTC. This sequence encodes CASSSNGQGRDEQFF.

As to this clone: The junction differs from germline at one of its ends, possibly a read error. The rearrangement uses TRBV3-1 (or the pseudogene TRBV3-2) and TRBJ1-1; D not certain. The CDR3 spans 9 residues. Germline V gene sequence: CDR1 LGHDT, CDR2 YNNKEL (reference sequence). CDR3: CASCPLRGF. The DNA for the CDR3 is TGTGCCAGCTGCCCTTTACGGGGTTTT.

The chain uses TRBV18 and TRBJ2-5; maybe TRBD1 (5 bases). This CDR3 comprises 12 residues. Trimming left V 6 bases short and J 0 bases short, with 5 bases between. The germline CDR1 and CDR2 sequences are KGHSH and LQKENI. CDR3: CASSTDQETQYF. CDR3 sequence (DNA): TGTGCCAGCTCGACAGACCAAGAGACCCAGTACTTC.

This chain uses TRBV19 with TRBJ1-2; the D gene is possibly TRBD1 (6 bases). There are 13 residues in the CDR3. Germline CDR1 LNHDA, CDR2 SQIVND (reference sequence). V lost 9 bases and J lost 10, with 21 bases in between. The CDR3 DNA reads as TGTGCCAGCACCCGCTCCGGGACACCGTACTACACCTTC. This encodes CASTRSGTPYYTF. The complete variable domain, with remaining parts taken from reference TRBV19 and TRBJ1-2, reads DGGITQSPKYLFRKEGQNVTLSCEQNLNHDAMYWYRQDPGQGLRLIYYSQIVNDFQKGDIAEGYSVSREKKESFPLTVTSAQKNPTAFYLCASTRSGTPYYTFGSGTRLTVV.

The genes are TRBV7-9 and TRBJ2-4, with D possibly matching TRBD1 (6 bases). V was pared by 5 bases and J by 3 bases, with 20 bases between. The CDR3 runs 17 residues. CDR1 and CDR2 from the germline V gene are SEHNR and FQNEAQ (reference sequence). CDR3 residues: CASSVTGFDARKNIQYF. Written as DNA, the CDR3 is TGTGCCAGCAGCGTGACAGGTTTTGATGCCCGCAAAAACATTCAGTACTTC.

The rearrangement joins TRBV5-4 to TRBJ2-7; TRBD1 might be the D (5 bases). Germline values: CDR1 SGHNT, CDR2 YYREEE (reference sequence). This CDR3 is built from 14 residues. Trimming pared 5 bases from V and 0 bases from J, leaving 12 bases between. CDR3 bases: TGTGCCAGCAGTGACAGCAGAAGCTCCTACGAGCAGTACTTC. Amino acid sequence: CASSDSRSSYEQYF.

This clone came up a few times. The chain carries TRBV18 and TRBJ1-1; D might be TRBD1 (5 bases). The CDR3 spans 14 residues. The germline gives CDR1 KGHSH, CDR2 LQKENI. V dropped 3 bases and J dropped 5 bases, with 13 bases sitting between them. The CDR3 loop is CASSPPGGRTEAFF. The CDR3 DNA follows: TGTGCCAGCTCACCCCCGGGGGGGAGAACTGAAGCTTTCTTT.

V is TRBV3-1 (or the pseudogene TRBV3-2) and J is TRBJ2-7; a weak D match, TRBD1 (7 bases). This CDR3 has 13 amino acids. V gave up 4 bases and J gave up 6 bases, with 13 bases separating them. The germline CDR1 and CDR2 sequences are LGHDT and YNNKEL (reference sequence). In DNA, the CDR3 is TGTGCCAGCAGCCTTGGCCAGGGGGGCGAGCAGTACTTC. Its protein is CASSLGQGGEQYF.

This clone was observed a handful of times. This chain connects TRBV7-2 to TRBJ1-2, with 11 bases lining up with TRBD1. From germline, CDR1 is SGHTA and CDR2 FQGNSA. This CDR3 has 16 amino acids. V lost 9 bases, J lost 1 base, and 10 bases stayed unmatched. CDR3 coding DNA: TGTGCCAGTGCGAAGGGGGGACAGGGGGGTAACTATGGCTACACCTTC. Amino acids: CASAKGGQGGNYGYTF.

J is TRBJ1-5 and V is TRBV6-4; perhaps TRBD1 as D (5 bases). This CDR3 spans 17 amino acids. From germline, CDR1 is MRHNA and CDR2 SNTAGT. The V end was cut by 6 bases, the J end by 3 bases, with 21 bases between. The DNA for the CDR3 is TGTGCCAGCAGGGTAATCCCAAAGGAGGGACCCAATCAGCCCCAGCATTTT. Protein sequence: CASRVIPKEGPNQPQHF.

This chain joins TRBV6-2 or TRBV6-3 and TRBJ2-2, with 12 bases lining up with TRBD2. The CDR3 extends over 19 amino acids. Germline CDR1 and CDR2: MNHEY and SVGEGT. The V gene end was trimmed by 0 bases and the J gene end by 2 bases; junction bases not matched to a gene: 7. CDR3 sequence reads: CASSYSSLAGGINTGELFF. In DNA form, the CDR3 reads TGTGCCAGCAGTTACTCGAGCCTAGCGGGGGGGATTAACACCGGGGAGCTGTTTTTT.

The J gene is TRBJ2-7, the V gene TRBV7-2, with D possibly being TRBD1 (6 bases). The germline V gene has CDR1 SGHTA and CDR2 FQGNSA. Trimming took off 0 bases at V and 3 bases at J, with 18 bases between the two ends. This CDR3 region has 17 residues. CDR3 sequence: CASSLATGSGEYYEQYF. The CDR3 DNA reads TGTGCCAGCAGCTTAGCGACAGGCAGCGGCGAATACTACGAGCAGTACTTC.

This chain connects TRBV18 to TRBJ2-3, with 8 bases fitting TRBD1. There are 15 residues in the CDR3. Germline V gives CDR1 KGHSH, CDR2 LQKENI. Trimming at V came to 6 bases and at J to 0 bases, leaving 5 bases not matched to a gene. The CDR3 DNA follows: TGTGCCAGCTCTAGGGACAGGTCTAGCACAGATACGCAGTATTTT. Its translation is CASSRDRSSTDTQYF.

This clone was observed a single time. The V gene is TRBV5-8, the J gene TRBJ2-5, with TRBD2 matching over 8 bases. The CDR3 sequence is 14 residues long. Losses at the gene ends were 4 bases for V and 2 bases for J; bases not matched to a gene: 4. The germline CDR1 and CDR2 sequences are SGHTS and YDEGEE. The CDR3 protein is CASSRLARQETQYF. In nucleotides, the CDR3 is TGTGCCAGCAGCCGACTAGCGCGGCAAGAGACCCAGTACTTC.

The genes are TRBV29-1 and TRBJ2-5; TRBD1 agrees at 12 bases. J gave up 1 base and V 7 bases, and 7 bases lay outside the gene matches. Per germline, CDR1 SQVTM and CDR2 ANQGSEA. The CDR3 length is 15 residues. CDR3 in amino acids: CSAFTGQGAQETQYF. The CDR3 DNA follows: TGCAGCGCGTTCACGGGACAGGGGGCCCAAGAGACCCAGTACTTC.

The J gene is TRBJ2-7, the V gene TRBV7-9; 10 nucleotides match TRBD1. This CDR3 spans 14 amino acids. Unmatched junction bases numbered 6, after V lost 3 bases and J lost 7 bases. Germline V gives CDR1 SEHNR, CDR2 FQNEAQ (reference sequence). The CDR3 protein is CASSFRDRGGEQYF. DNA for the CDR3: TGTGCCAGCAGCTTCCGGGACAGGGGAGGGGAGCAGTACTTC.

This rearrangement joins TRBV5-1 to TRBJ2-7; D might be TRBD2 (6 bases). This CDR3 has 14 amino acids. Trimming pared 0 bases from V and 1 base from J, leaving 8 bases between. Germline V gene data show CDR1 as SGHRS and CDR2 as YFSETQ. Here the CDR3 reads CASSLEGRSYEQYF. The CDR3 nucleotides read TGCGCCAGCAGCTTGGAGGGGAGGTCCTACGAGCAGTACTTC.

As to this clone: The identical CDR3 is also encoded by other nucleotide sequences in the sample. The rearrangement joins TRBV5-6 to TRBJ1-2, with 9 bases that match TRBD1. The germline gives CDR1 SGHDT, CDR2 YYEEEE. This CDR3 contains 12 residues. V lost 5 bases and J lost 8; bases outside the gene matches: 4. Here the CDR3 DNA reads TGTGCCAGCAGTTGGGACAGGGACGGCTACACCTTC. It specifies CASSWDRDGYTF.

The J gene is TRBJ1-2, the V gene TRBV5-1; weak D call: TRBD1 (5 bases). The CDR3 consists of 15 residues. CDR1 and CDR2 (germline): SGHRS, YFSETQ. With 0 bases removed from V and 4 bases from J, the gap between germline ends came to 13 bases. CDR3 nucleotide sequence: TGCGCCAGCAGCTTGGGACAGAAGCCCTTCTATGGCTACACCTTC. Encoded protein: CASSLGQKPFYGYTF. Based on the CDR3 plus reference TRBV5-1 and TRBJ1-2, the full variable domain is KAGVTQTPRYLIKTRGQQVTLSCSPISGHRSVSWYQQTPGQGLQFLFEYFSETQRNKGNFPGRFSGRQFSNSRSEMNVSTLELGDSALYLCASSLGQKPFYGYTFGSGTRLTVV.

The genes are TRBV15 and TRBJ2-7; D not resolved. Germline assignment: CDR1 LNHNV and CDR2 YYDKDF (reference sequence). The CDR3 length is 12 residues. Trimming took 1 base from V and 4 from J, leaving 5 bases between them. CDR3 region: CATSRGRYEQYF. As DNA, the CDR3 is TGTGCCACCAGCAGAGGCAGATACGAGCAGTACTTC.

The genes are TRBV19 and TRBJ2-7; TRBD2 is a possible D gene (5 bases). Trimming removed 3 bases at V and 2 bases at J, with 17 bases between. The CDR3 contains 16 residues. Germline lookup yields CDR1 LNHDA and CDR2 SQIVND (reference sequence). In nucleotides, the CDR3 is TGTGCCAGTAGTATTCGACCCGGAGGACGGACCTACGAGCAGTACTTC. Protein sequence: CASSIRPGGRTYEQYF.

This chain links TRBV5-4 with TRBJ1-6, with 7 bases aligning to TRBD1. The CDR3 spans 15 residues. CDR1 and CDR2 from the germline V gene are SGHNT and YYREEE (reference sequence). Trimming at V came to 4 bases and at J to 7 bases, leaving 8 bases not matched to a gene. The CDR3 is CASSTEGQLNSPLHF. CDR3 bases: TGTGCCAGCAGCACTGAGGGACAGTTAAATTCACCCCTCCACTTT.